These T cell receptor beta chains were read from a single sample in a study of graft-versus-host responses after intestinal transplantation. This table comes from immunoSEQ multiplex PCR, and its TCRdb copy is limited to in-frame clones, with some not included. Of about 70,000 clones listed, 84% are singletons. What these receptors recognize is not known. The starting material was unstimulated CD4+ T cells sorted from spleen or lymph node cells, obtained before transplant. These TCRs come from a human donor who was the organ donor for an intestinal transplant. Each CDR3 is given with its conserved first and last residue. Each record gives: J gene, clone size, V gene, D gene, CDR3 protein, CDR3 DNA. D genes are given only for firm matches. The size field is filled for only some rows; it gives once, few, many or a size class.

>TRBJ2-3|NA|TRBV12-1|NA
CASSTYNRDSSTDTQYF
TGTGCCAGCAGCACTTACAACAGAGATTCTAGCACAGATACGCAGTATTTT
>TRBJ2-6|NA|TRBV29-1|NA
CSVEVYSRINVLTF
TGCAGCGTTGAAGTTTACTCAAGAATCAACGTCCTGACTTTC
>TRBJ2-5|once|TRBV15|TRBD1
CATQQGVEETQYF
TGTGCCACCCAACAGGGGGTGGAGGAGACCCAGTACTTC
>TRBJ1-4|NA|TRBV2|NA
CASQRDNDEKLFF
TGTGCCAGCCAGAGGGATAACGATGAAAAACTGTTTTTT
>TRBJ1-2|NA|TRBV9|NA
CASSALEGLDGYTF
TGTGCCAGCAGCGCCCTAGAGGGTCTGGACGGCTACACCTTC
>TRBJ1-1|NA|TRBV6-5|TRBD1
CASSYSIRTGGRAFF
TGTGCCAGCAGTTACTCGATCCGGACAGGGGGCCGAGCTTTCTTT
>TRBJ2-3|NA|TRBV5-4|TRBD1
CASSRDRARGRDTQYF
TGTGCCAGCAGCCGGGACAGGGCGAGGGGCCGGGATACGCAGTATTTT
>TRBJ1-1|NA|TRBV29-1|NA
CSVVRGNTEAFF
TGCAGCGTTGTTCGGGGGAACACTGAAGCTTTCTTT
>TRBJ1-2|once|TRBV9|NA
CASSVDDGRSGYTF
TGTGCCAGCAGCGTAGATGACGGCAGGTCTGGCTACACCTTC
>TRBJ2-5|NA|TRBV7-9|TRBD2
CASSNGLAGWETQYF
TGTGCCAGCAGCAATGGACTAGCGGGGTGGGAGACCCAGTACTTC
>TRBJ2-5|NA|TRBV6-5|TRBD2
CANSYFSGGVQETQYF
TGTGCCAACAGTTACTTTAGCGGGGGGGTCCAAGAGACCCAGTACTTC
>TRBJ2-1|NA|TRBV11-2|NA
CASSLERNEQFF
TGTGCCAGCAGCTTAGAGAGGAATGAGCAGTTCTTC
>TRBJ1-5|NA|TRBV2|NA
CASSEDREQPQHF
TGTGCCAGCAGTGAGGACAGAGAGCAGCCCCAGCATTTT
>TRBJ1-3|NA|TRBV5-1|TRBD1
CASSFGTAGNTIYF
TGCGCCAGCAGCTTCGGGACAGCTGGAAACACCATATATTTT
>TRBJ1-4|NA|TRBV5-1|TRBD1
CASSLPGQGSEKLFF
TGCGCCAGCAGCTTACCGGGACAGGGGTCAGAAAAACTGTTTTTT
>TRBJ2-2|NA|TRBV5-1|NA
CASSLKTGRTGELFF
TGCGCCAGCAGCTTGAAAACAGGGCGCACCGGGGAGCTGTTTTTT
>TRBJ2-3|NA|TRBV27|NA
CASSRGTDTQYF
TGTGCCAGCAGCAGGGGCACAGATACGCAGTATTTT
>TRBJ2-1|NA|TRBV5-6|NA
CASSSHTYNEQFF
TGTGCCAGCAGCTCGCACACGTACAATGAGCAGTTCTTC
>TRBJ1-1|NA|TRBV19|NA
CASRTLDSLTEAFF
TGTGCCAGTAGGACCCTGGACAGCCTCACTGAAGCTTTCTTT
>TRBJ1-6|NA|TRBV28|TRBD1
CASSSPSGRGHSPLHF
TGTGCCAGCAGTTCCCCCTCGGGCAGGGGGCATTCACCCCTCCACTTT
>TRBJ2-3|NA|TRBV7-2|TRBD2
CASSLVVSGGATQYF
TGTGCCAGCAGCTTAGTCGTTAGCGGGGGGGCTACGCAGTATTTT
>TRBJ2-2|once|TRBV4-2|TRBD2
CASSQVFGGVDTGELFF
TGTGCCAGCAGCCAAGTTTTTGGGGGGGTGGACACCGGGGAGCTGTTTTTT
>TRBJ2-1|NA|TRBV27|TRBD1
CASSSTPGTGGNEQFF
TGTGCCAGCAGTTCCACTCCCGGGACAGGGGGCAATGAGCAGTTCTTC
>TRBJ1-1|NA|TRBV5-8|NA
CASRAGGVGTEAFF
TGTGCCAGCCGTGCCGGGGGGGTGGGCACTGAAGCTTTCTTT
>TRBJ1-2|NA|TRBV5-8|TRBD1
CASSPGTGRAPWGYTF
TGTGCCAGCAGCCCCGGGACAGGCCGGGCCCCTTGGGGCTACACCTTC
>TRBJ2-5|NA|TRBV30|TRBD1
CASATGKETQYF
TGTGCCTCGGCGACAGGGAAAGAGACCCAGTACTTC
>TRBJ1-5|once|TRBV7-8|TRBD1
CASSLGQISNQPQHF
TGTGCCAGCAGCCTGGGACAGATTAGCAATCAGCCCCAGCATTTT
>TRBJ1-2|NA|TRBV7-9|TRBD1
CASSAGQQSRGYTF
TGTGCCAGCAGCGCGGGACAGCAGAGCCGTGGCTACACCTTC
>TRBJ1-1|NA|TRBV5-6|NA
CASSSRGVGFTEAFF
TGTGCCAGCAGCTCCCGCGGGGTTGGTTTCACTGAAGCTTTCTTT
>TRBJ1-6|few|TRBV28|NA
CASTSQGYNSPLHF
TGTGCCAGCACGTCACAGGGATACAATTCACCCCTCCACTTT
>TRBJ1-1|NA|TRBV18|NA
CASSRALVPNTEAFF
TGTGCCAGCTCACGGGCGCTGGTGCCGAACACTGAAGCTTTCTTT
>TRBJ2-5|NA|TRBV5-6|NA
CASSSRETQYF
TGTGCCAGCAGCTCACGGGAGACCCAGTACTTC
>TRBJ2-5|NA|TRBV28|NA
CASTGKTQYF
TGTGCCAGCACAGGCAAGACCCAGTACTTC
>TRBJ1-5|few|TRBV5-8|TRBD1
CASSPGTGVGQIQPQHF
TGTGCCAGCAGCCCCGGGACAGGGGTCGGCCAGATTCAGCCCCAGCATTTT
>TRBJ2-4|NA|TRBV1|NA
CTSSQPHRGQANPDIQYF
TGCACCAGCAGCCAGCCCCACCGGGGACAGGCCAATCCGGACATTCAGTACTTC
>TRBJ2-6|NA|TRBV28|TRBD1
CASTPRVGTVSGANVLTF
TGTGCCAGCACTCCACGCGTTGGGACAGTCTCTGGGGCCAACGTCCTGACTTTC
>TRBJ2-2|NA|TRBV25-1|TRBD1
CASSGLQTGRNTGELFF
TGTGCCAGCAGTGGATTGCAGACAGGGCGGAACACCGGGGAGCTGTTTTTT
>TRBJ1-5|NA|TRBV6-5|TRBD1
CASSLDRADQPQHF
TGTGCCAGCAGTCTGGACAGGGCGGATCAGCCCCAGCATTTT
>TRBJ2-3|NA|TRBV4-1|TRBD2
CASSPGTSGGSKHDTQYF
TGCGCCAGCAGCCCCGGGACTAGCGGGGGCAGTAAACATGATACGCAGTATTTT
>TRBJ1-1|NA|TRBV5-1|NA
CASSLTTKTNTEAFF
TGCGCCAGCAGCTTGACTACAAAAACTAACACTGAAGCTTTCTTT
>TRBJ1-5|NA|TRBV28|NA
CASKQGNSNQPQHF
TGTGCCAGCAAACAGGGTAACAGCAATCAGCCCCAGCATTTT
>TRBJ2-3|NA|TRBV2|TRBD1
CASSVQGRSSTDTQYF
TGTGCCAGCAGTGTACAGGGGCGGTCTAGCACAGATACGCAGTATTTT
>TRBJ2-1|few|TRBV7-9|NA
CASSRRGDEQFF
TGTGCCAGCAGCAGACGAGGAGATGAGCAGTTCTTC
>TRBJ1-2|NA|TRBV2|TRBD1
CASSDRTGVNYGYTF
TGTGCCAGCAGTGATAGGACAGGAGTTAACTATGGCTACACCTTC
>TRBJ1-1|NA|TRBV6-6|NA
CASSYSINTGTEAFF
TGTGCCAGCAGTTACTCGATAAACACCGGGACAGAAGCTTTCTTT
>TRBJ2-2|few|TRBV4-3|NA
CASSPNIRITGELFF
TGCGCCAGCAGCCCGAATATCAGAATAACCGGGGAGCTGTTTTTT
>TRBJ1-5|NA|TRBV7-8|NA
CASSLDRVRQPQHF
TGTGCCAGCAGCTTAGACAGAGTTCGACAGCCCCAGCATTTT
>TRBJ2-3|NA|TRBV28|TRBD2
CASSFRGAGGDTQYF
TGTGCCAGCAGCTTTAGGGGTGCGGGGGGAGATACGCAGTATTTT
>TRBJ2-1|once|TRBV7-7|TRBD2
CASSLERGGYNEQFF
TGTGCTAGCAGCTTAGAGCGGGGGGGCTACAATGAGCAGTTCTTC
>TRBJ2-5|NA|TRBV5-4|TRBD2
CASSLLAAETQYF
TGTGCCAGCAGCCTGCTAGCGGCGGAGACCCAGTACTTC
>TRBJ2-6|once|TRBV27|NA
CASRTAGANVLTF
TGTGCCAGCAGGACAGCTGGGGCCAACGTCCTGACTTTC
>TRBJ2-5|NA|TRBV9|TRBD2
CASSVDGGLETQYF
TGTGCCAGCAGCGTAGACGGGGGGTTGGAGACCCAGTACTTC